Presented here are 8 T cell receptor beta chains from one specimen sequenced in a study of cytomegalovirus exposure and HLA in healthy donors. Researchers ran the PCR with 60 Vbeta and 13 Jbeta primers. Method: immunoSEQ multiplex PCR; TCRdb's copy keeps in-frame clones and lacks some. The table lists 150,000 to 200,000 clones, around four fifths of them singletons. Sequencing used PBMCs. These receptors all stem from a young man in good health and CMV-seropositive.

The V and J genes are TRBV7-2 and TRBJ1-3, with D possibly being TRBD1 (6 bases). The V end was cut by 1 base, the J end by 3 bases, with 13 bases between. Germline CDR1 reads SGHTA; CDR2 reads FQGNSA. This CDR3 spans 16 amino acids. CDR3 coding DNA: TGTGCCAGCAGCTTAGAGGGAGGGGGGTATGGAAACACCATATATTTT. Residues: CASSLEGGGYGNTIYF.

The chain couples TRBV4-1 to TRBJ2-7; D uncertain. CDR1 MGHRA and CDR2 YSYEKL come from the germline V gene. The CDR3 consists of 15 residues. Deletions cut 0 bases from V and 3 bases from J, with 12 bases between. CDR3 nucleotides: TGCGCCAGCAGCCAAGAATCCCGACTCTACTACGAGCAGTACTTC. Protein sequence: CASSQESRLYYEQYF.

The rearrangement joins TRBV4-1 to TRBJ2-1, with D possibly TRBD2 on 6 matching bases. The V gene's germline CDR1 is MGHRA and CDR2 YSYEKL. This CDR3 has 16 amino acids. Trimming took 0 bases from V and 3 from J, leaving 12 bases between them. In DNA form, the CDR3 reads TGCGCCAGCAGCCAAGATCCAGCGGGCTACTACAATGAGCAGTTCTTC. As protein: CASSQDPAGYYNEQFF.

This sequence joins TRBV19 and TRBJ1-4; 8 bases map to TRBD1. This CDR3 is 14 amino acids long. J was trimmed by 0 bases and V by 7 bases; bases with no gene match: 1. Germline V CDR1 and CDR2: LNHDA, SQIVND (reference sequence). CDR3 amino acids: CASMDRATNEKLFF. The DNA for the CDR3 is TGTGCCAGTATGGACAGGGCAACTAATGAAAAACTGTTTTTT.

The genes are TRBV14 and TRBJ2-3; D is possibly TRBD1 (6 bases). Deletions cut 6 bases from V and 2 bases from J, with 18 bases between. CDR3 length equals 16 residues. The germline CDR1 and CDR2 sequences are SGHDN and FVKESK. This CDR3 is CASRSPGQKVTDTQYF. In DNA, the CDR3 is TGTGCCAGCAGGAGCCCGGGACAAAAAGTCACAGATACGCAGTATTTT.

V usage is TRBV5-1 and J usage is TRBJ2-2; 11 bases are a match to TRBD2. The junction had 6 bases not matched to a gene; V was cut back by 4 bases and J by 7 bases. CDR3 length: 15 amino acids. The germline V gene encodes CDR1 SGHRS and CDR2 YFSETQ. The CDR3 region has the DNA TGCGCCAGCAGCCCGGGGACTAGCGGCCACGGGGAGCTGTTTTTT. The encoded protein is CASSPGTSGHGELFF.

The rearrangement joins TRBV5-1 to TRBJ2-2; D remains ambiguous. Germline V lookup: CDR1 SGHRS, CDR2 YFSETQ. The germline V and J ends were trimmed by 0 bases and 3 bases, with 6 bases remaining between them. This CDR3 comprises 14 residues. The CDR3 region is CASSLVLDTGELFF. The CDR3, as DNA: TGCGCCAGCAGCTTGGTCCTAGACACCGGGGAGCTGTTTTTT.

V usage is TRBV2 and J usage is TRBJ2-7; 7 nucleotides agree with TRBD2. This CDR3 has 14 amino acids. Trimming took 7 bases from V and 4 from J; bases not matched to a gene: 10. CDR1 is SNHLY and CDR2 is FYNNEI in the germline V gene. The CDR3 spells CASITGTKNYEQYF. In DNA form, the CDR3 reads TGTGCCAGCATAACCGGGACTAAGAATTACGAGCAGTACTTC. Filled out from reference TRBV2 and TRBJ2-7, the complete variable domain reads EPEVTQTPSHQVTQMGQEVILRCVPISNHLYFYWYRQILGQKVEFLVSFYNNEISEKSEIFDDQFSVERPDGSNFTLKIRSTKLEDSAMYFCASITGTKNYEQYFGPGTRLTVT.